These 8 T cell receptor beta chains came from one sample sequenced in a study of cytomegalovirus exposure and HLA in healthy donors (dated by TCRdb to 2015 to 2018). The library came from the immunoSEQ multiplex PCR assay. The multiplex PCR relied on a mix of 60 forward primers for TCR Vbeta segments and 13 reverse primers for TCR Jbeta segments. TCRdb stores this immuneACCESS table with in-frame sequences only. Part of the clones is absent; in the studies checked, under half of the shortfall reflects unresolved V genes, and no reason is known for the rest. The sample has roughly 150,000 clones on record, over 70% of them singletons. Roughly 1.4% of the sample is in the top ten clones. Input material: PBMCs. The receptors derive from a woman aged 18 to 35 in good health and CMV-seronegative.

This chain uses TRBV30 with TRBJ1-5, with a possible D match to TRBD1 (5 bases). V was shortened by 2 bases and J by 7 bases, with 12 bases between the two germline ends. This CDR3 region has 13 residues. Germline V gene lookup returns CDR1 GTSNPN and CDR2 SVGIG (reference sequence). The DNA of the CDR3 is TGTGCCTGGAGTACGGCAGGGAAACAGCCCCAGCATTTT. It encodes CAWSTAGKQPQHF.

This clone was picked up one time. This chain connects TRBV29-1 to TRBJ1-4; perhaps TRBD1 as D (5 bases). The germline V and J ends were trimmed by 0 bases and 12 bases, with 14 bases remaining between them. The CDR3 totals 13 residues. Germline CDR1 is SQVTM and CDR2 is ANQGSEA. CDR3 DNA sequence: TGCAGCGTTGAAGAAGCTCCAGGGCAGGAACTGTTTTTT. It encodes CSVEEAPGQELFF.

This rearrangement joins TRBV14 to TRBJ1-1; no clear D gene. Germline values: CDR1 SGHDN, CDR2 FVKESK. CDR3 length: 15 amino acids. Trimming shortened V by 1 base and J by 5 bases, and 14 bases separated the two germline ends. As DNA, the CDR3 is TGTGCCAGCAGCCAAGGACCCTGGGCCGATACTGAAGCTTTCTTT. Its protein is CASSQGPWADTEAFF.

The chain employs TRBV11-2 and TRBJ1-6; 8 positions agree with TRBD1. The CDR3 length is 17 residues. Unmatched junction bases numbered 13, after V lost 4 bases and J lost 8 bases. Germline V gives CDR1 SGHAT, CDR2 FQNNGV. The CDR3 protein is CASSYYRGVQLDSPLHF. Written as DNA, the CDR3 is TGTGCCAGCAGCTACTACAGGGGGGTGCAATTGGATTCACCCCTCCACTTT. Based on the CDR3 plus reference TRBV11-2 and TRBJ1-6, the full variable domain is EAGVAQSPRYKIIEKRQSVAFWCNPISGHATLYWYQQILGQGPKLLIQFQNNGVVDDSQLPKDRFSAERLKGVDSTLKIQPAKLEDSAVYLCASSYYRGVQLDSPLHFGNGTRLTVT.

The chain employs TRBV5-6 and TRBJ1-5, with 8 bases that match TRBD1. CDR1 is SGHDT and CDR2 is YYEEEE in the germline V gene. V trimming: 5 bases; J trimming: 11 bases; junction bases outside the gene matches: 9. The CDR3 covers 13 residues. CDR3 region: CASSSRDRTSQHF. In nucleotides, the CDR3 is TGTGCCAGCAGTTCCCGGGACAGGACCTCCCAGCATTTT.

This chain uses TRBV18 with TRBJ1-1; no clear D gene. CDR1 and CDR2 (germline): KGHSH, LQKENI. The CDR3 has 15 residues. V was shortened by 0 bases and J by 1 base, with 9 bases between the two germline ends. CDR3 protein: CASSPPGRQNTEAFF. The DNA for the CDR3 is TGTGCCAGCTCACCACCTGGCAGGCAGAACACTGAAGCTTTCTTT.

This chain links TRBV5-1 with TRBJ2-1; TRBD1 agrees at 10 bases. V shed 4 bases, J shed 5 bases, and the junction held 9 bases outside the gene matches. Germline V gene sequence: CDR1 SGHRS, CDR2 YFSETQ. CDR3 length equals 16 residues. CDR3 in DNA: TGCGCCAGCAGCCTGTCCGGGACAGGGGCGAACAATGAGCAGTTCTTC. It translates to CASSLSGTGANNEQFF.

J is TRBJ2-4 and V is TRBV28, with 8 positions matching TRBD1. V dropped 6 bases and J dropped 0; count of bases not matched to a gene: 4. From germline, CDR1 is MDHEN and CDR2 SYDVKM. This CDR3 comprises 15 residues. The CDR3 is CASSGDRLAKNIQYF. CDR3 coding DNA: TGTGCCAGCAGCGGGGACAGGTTAGCCAAAAACATTCAGTACTTC.